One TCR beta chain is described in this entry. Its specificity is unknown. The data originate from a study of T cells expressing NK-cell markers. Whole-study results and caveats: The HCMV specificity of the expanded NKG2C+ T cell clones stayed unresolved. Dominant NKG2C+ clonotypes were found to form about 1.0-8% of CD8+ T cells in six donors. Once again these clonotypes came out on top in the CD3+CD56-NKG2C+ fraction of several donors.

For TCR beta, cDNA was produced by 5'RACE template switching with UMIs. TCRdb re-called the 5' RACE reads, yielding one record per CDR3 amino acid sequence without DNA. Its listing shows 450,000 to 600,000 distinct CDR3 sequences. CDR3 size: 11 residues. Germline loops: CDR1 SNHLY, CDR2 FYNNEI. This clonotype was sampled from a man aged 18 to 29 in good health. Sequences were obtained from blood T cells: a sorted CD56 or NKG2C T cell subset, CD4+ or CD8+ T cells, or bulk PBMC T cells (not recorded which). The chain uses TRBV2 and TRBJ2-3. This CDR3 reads CASSEEGVQYF.